These T cell receptor beta chains were read from a single sample in a study of PD-1 blockade in classical Hodgkin lymphoma. Using immunoSEQ multiplex PCR, the repertoire was profiled, and TCRdb retains in-frame clones only, with some absent. The profile shows 2,500 to 3,500 clones, around 74% of them singletons. The sequences come from CD8+ T cells from blood, collected before the fourth cycle of nivolumab. The receptors come from a human donor with classical Hodgkin lymphoma. Both conserved end residues are part of each CDR3. The D gene is left open where the match is weak. Rows give clone size only sometimes, using once, few, many, or a class for an expanded clone.

J gene | clone size | D gene | V gene | CDR3 protein | CDR3 DNA
TRBJ2-1 | - | - | TRBV7-9 | CASSLLGGSDSDNEQFF | TGTGCCAGCAGCCTACTTGGGGGGAGCGACTCCGACAATGAGCAGTTCTTC
TRBJ2-1 | few | - | TRBV11-2 | CASSFSANVNEQFF | TGTGCCAGCAGCTTCTCAGCGAACGTCAATGAGCAGTTCTTC
TRBJ2-7 | - | - | TRBV5-5 | CASSHRTGRGEQYF | TGCGCCAGCAGCCACCGGACTGGCCGTGGGGAGCAGTACTTC
TRBJ1-5 | large | - | TRBV4-1 | CASSPLSGSNQPQHF | TGCGCCAGCAGCCCGTTATCCGGAAGCAATCAGCCCCAGCATTTT
TRBJ2-7 | few | - | TRBV28 | CASRSLRDGPYEQYF | TGTGCCAGCAGATCCCTGAGGGACGGACCCTACGAGCAGTACTTC
TRBJ2-7 | - | - | TRBV11-3 | CASSLGGGGSYEQYF | TGTGCCAGCAGCTTAGGCGGTGGCGGCTCCTACGAGCAGTACTTC
TRBJ1-5 | - | - | TRBV6-1 | CASSETGFQPHQPQHF | TGTGCCAGCAGTGAAACTGGGTTCCAGCCCCATCAGCCCCAGCATTTT
TRBJ2-1 | - | TRBD2 | TRBV5-1 | CASSLAPAGGNEQFF | TGCGCCAGCAGCTTGGCCCCAGCGGGGGGCAATGAGCAGTTCTTC
TRBJ2-4 | - | - | TRBV4-2 | CASSSGLSLSNIQYF | TGTGCCAGCAGCTCGGGACTCTCACTCAGCAACATTCAGTACTTC
TRBJ1-1 | - | - | TRBV18 | CASSPLSPDGWTENVDTEAFF | TGTGCCAGCTCACCACTTTCCCCGGACGGGTGGACAGAGAATGTGGACACTGAAGCTTTCTTT
TRBJ1-4 | few | - | TRBV7-6 | CASSLTVGGEKLFF | TGTGCCAGCAGCTTGACAGTCGGCGGCGAAAAACTGTTTTTT
TRBJ1-1 | - | - | TRBV29-1 | CSVEDAGIVAFF | TGCAGCGTTGAAGATGCGGGTATTGTGGCTTTCTTT
TRBJ2-1 | - | TRBD2 | TRBV6-6 | CASSYSSGGGGEQFF | TGTGCCAGCAGTTACTCGAGCGGCGGGGGTGGCGAGCAGTTCTTC
TRBJ1-4 | - | - | TRBV18 | CASSPERNKEKLFF | TGTGCCAGCTCTCCAGAGAGGAATAAGGAAAAACTGTTTTTT
TRBJ1-5 | once | TRBD1 | TRBV11-3 | CASSLGQGCNQPQHF | TGTGCCAGCAGCCTTGGACAGGGGTGCAATCAGCCCCAGCATTTT
TRBJ2-7 | - | - | TRBV19 | CASSINPGDYEQYF | TGTGCCAGTAGTATAAACCCAGGGGACTACGAGCAGTACTTC
TRBJ2-3 | - | - | TRBV13 | CASSLTATDTQYF | TGTGCCAGCAGCTTAACAGCCACAGATACGCAGTATTTT
TRBJ1-2 | - | TRBD1 | TRBV19 | CATQQGAYGYTF | TGTGCCACCCAACAGGGGGCCTATGGCTACACCTTC